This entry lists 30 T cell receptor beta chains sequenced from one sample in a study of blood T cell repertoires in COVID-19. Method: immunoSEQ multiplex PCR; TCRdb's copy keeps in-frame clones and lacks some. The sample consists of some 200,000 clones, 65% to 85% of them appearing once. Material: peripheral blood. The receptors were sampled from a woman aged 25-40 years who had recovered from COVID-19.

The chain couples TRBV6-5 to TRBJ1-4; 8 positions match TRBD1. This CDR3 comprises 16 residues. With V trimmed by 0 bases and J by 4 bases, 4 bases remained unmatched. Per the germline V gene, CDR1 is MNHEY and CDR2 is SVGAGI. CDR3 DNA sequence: TGTGCCAGCAGTTACTCGACAGGGGCCCATAATGAAAAACTGTTTTTT. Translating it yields CASSYSTGAHNEKLFF.

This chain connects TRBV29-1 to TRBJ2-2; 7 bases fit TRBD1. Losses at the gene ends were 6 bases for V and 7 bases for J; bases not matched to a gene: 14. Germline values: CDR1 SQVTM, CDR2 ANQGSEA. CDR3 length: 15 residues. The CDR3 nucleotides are TGCAGCGTGAGCCCCCGGGACAGCTTAGGCGGGGAGCTGTTTTTT. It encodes CSVSPRDSLGGELFF.

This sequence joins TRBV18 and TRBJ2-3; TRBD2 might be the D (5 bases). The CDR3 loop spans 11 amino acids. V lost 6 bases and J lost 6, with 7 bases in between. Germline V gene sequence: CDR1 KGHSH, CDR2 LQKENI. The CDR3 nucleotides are TGTGCCAGCTCCCGAGGGGATACGCAGTATTTT. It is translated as CASSRGDTQYF. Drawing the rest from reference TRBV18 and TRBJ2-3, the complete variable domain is NAGVMQNPRHLVRRRGQEARLRCSPMKGHSHVYWYRQLPEEGLKFMVYLQKENIIDESGMPKERFSAEFPKEGPSILRIQQVVRGDSAAYFCASSRGDTQYFGPGTRLTVL.

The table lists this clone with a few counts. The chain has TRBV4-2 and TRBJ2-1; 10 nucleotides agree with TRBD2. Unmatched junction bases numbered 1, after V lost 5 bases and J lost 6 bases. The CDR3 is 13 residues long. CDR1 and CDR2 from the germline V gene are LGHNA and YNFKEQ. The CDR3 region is CASSGLAVNEQFF. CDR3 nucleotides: TGTGCCAGCAGCGGACTAGCGGTCAATGAGCAGTTCTTC.

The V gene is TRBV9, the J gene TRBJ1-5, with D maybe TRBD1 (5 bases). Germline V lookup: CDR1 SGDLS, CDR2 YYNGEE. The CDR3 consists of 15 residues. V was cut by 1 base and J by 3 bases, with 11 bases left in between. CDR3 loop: CASSVTGRANQPQHF. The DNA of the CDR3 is TGTGCCAGCAGCGTAACCGGCAGGGCCAATCAGCCCCAGCATTTT.

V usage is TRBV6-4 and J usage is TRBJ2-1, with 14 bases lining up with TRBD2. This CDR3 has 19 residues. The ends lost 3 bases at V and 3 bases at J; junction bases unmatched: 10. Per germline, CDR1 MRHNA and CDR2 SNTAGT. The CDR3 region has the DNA TGTGCCAGCAGTGAGGGGACTAGCGGGAGTACTTCTATCTACAATGAGCAGTTCTTC. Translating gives CASSEGTSGSTSIYNEQFF.

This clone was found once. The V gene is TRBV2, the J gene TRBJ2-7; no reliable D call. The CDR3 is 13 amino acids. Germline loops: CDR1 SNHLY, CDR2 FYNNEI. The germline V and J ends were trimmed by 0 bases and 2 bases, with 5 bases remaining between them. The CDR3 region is CASSEATAYEQYF. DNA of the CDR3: TGTGCCAGCAGTGAAGCCACGGCCTACGAGCAGTACTTC.

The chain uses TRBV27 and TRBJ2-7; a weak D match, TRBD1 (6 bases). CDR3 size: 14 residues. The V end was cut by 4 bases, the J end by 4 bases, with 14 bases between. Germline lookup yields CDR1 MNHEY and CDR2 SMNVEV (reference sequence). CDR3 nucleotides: TGTGCCAGCAGTTCCCGACAGGAGTCATACGAGCAGTACTTC. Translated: CASSSRQESYEQYF.

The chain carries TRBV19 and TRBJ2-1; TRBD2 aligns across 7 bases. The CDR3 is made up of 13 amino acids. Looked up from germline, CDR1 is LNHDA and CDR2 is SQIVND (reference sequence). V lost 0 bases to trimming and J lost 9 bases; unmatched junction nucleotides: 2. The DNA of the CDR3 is TGTGCCAGTAGTATAGAGCCGGGAGGTGAGCAGTTCTTC. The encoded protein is CASSIEPGGEQFF.

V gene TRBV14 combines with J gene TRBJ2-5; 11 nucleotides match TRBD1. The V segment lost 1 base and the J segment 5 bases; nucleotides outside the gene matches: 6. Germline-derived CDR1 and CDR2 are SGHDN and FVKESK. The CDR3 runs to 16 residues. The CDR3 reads CASSQVRTGGLETQYF. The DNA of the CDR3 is TGTGCCAGCAGCCAAGTCCGGACAGGGGGCTTGGAGACCCAGTACTTC.

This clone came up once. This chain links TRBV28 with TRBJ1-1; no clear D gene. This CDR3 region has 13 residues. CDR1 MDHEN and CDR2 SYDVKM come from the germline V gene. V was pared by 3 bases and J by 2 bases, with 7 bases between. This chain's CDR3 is CASSFTVNTEAFF. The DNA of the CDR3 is TGTGCCAGCAGTTTTACAGTTAACACTGAAGCTTTCTTT.

The CDR3 DNA reads as TGTGCCAGCAGCACAGGACTAGCGGGGGACTATTCCTACAATGAGCAGTTCTTC. Protein sequence: CASSTGLAGDYSYNEQFF. The V call is TRBV7-2, the J call TRBJ2-1; TRBD2 agrees at 13 bases. Germline values: CDR1 SGHTA, CDR2 FQGNSA. The V gene end was trimmed by 5 bases and the J gene end by 1 base; junction bases not matched to a gene: 8. The CDR3 runs 18 residues.

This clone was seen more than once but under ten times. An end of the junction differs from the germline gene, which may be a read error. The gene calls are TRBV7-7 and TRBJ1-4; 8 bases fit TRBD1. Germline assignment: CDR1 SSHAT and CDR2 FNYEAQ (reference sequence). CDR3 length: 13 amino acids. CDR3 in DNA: TGTGCTAGCAGCCGGGACAGGAATGAAAAACTGTTTTTT. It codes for CASSRDRNEKLFF.

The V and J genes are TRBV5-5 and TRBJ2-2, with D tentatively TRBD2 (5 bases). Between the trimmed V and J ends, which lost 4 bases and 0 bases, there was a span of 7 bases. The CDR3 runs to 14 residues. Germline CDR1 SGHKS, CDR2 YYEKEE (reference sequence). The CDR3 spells CASSPGANTGELFF. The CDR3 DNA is TGTGCCAGCAGCCCCGGGGCGAACACCGGGGAGCTGTTTTTT.

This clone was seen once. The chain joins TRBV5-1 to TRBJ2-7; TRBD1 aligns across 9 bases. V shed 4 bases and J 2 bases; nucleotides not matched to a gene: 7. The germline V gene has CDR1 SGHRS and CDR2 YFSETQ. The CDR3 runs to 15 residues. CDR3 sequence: CASSPRTGVPYEQYF. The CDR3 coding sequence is TGCGCCAGCAGCCCTCGGACAGGGGTCCCCTACGAGCAGTACTTC.

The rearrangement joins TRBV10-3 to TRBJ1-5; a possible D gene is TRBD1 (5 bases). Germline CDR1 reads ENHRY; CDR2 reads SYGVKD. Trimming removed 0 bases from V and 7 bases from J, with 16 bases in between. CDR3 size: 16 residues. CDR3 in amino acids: CAISESMLRARQPQHF. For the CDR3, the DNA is TGTGCCATCAGTGAGTCGATGCTCAGGGCACGCCAGCCCCAGCATTTT.

The CDR3 DNA sequence: TGCAGTGCTAGTTACCGGACTAGCGGGAGTCATGGCGAGCAGTACTTC. The encoded protein is CSASYRTSGSHGEQYF. This sequence joins TRBV20-1 and TRBJ2-7; 13 nucleotides line up with TRBD2. Looked up from germline, CDR1 is DFQATT and CDR2 is SNEGSKA (reference sequence). This CDR3 contains 16 residues. The trim removed 3 bases at V and 6 bases at J, leaving 11 bases unmatched.

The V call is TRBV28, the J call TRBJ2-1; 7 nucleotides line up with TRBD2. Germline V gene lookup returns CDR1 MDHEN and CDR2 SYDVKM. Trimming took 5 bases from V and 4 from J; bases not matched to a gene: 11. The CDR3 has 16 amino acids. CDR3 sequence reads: CASSQTPAGIYNEQFF. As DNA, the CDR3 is TGTGCCAGCAGTCAAACTCCAGCGGGAATTTACAATGAGCAGTTCTTC.

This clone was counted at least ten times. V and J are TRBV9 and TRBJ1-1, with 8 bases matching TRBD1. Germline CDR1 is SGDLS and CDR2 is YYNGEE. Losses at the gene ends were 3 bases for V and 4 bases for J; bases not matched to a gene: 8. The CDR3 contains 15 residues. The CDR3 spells CASSENGQGGTEAFF. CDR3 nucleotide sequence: TGTGCCAGCAGCGAAAACGGACAGGGTGGCACTGAAGCTTTCTTT.

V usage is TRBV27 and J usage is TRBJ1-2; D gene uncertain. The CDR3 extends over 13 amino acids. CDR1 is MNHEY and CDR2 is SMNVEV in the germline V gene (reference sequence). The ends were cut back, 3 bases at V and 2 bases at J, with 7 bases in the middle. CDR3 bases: TGTGCCAGCAGTTTTCGGGAGAACTATGGCTACACCTTC. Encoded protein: CASSFRENYGYTF.

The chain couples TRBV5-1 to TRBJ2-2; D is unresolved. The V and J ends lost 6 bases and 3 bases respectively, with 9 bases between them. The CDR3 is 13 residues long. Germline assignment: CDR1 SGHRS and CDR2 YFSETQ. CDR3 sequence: CASKELDTGELFF. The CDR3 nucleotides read TGCGCCAGCAAAGAATTAGACACCGGGGAGCTGTTTTTT.

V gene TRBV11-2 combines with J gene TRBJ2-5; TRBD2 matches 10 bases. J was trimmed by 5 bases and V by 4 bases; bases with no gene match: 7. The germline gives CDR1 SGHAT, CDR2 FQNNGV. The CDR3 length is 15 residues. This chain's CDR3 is CASSSLAGGRETQYF. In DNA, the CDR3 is TGTGCCAGCAGCTCCTTAGCGGGAGGAAGGGAGACCCAGTACTTC.

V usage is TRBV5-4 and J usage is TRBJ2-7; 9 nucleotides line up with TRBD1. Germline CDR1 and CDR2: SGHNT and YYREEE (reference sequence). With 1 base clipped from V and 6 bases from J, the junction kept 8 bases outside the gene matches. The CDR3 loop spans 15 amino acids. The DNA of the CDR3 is TGTGCCAGCAGCTTGCAAACAGGGGGCATGGCCGAGCAGTACTTC. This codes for CASSLQTGGMAEQYF. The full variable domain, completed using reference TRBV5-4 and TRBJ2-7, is ETGVTQSPTHLIKTRGQQVTLRCSSQSGHNTVSWYQQALGQGPQFIFQYYREEENGRGNFPPRFSGLQFPNYSSELNVNALELDDSALYLCASSLQTGGMAEQYFGPGTRLTVT.

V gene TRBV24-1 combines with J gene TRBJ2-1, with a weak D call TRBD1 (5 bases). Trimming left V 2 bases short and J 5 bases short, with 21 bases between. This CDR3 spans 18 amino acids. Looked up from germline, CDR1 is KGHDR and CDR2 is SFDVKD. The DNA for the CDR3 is TGTGCCACCAGTGATTCGCGAGGTCCAGGGCCCATGAACAATGAGCAGTTCTTC. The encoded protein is CATSDSRGPGPMNNEQFF.

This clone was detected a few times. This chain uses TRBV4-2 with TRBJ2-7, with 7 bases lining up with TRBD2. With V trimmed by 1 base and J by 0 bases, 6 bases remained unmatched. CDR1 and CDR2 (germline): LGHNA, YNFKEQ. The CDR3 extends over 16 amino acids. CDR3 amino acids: CASSQGWRESSYEQYF. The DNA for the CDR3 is TGTGCCAGCAGCCAAGGGTGGCGGGAGAGCTCCTACGAGCAGTACTTC.

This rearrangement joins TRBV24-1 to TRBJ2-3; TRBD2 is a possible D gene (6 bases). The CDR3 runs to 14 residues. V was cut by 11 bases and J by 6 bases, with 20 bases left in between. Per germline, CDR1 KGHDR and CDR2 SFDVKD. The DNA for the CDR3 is TGTGCCAGCGATTCGGGGGACCTGAAGGATACGCAGTATTTT. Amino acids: CASDSGDLKDTQYF.

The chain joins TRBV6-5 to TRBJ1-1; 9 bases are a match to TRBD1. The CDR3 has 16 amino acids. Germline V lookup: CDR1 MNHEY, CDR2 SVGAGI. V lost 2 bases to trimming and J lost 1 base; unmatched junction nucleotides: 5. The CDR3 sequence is CASSYAPDRGNTEAFF. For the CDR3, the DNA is TGTGCCAGCAGTTACGCCCCGGACAGGGGGAACACTGAAGCTTTCTTT.

CDR3 amino acids: CASRWALNTGELFF. DNA for the CDR3: TGCGCCAGCAGGTGGGCCTTGAACACCGGGGAGCTGTTTTTT. This sequence joins TRBV5-1 and TRBJ2-2, with D unresolved. V was shortened by 5 bases and J by 1 base, with 9 bases between the two germline ends. The V gene's germline CDR1 is SGHRS and CDR2 YFSETQ. This CDR3 has 14 residues.

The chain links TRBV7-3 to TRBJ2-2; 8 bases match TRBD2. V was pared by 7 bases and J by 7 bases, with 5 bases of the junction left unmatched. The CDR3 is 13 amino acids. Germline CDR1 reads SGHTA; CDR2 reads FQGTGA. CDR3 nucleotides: TGTGCCAGCACAGCGGGAGCGGGCGGGGAGCTGTTTTTT. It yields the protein CASTAGAGGELFF.

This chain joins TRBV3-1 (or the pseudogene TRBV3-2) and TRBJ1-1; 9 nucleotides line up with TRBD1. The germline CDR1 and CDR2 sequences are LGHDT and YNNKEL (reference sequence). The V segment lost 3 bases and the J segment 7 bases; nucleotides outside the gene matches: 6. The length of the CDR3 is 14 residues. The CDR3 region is CASSHRDRVYEAFF. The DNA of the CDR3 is TGTGCCAGCAGCCACAGGGACAGGGTGTATGAAGCTTTCTTT.